This T cell receptor beta chain stems from a study of technical replicates of blood from four donors. Repertoires were generated with immunoSEQ multiplex PCR, while TCRdb's copy carries only in-frame clones and drops some. This repertoire shows some 60,000 clones, around 96% found once; its top ten account for under 3%. This clone came up once. This CDR3 is 13 amino acids long. CDR1 is LGHNA and CDR2 is YNFKEQ in the germline V gene. Trimming at V came to 3 bases and at J to 10 bases, leaving 8 bases not matched to a gene. The gene calls are TRBV4-2 and TRBJ2-5; the match to TRBD2 covers 7 bases. The receptor was derived from a human donor in good health. Some clones in this sample may be carry-over from other donors' samples. Material: PBMCs. The CDR3 DNA reads as TGTGCCAGCAGCCAGAGCGGGATAGGCGACCAGTACTTC. Translating it yields CASSQSGIGDQYF.